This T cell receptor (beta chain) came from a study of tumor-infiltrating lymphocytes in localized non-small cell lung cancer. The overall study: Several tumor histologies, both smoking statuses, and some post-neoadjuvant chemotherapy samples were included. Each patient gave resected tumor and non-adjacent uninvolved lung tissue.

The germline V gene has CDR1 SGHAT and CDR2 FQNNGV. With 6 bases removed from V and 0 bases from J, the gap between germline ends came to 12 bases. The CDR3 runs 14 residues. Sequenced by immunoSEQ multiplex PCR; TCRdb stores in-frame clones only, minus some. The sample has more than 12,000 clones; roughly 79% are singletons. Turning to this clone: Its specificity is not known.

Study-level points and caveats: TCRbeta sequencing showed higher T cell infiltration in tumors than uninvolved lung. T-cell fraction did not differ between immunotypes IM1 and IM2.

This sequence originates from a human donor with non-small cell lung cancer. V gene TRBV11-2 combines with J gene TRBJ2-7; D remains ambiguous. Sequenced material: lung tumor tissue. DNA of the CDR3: TGTGCCAGCAGGCTCGCCTCCCTCTCCTACGAGCAGTACTTC. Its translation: CASRLASLSYEQYF.